What follows are 23 T cell receptor beta chains derived from one specimen sequenced in a study of blood T cells in healthy people across ages (dated by TCRdb to the mid-2010s). The library relied on 5' RACE. The sequencing machine was an Illumina HiSeq 2500. The second PCR ran for about 6 to 12 cycles and used a J-beta primer mix along with a sample-barcoded 5' primer. The public reads were quality trimmed at Q25 with fastp and then assembled into clones with MiXCR by TCRdb, keeping productive beta chains. CDR3 protein duplicates are merged, each entry listing the most common genes and DNA. The sample profile shows about 930,000 distinct CDR3 sequences; about 29% of them were found once. The top ten hold 10% of the sample. This sample was shared with a second study, whose subject was T cells of mothers and their children.

Material: blood. The receptor set was obtained from a woman in her forties in good health.

This clonotype was found many times. The V gene is TRBV5-1, the J gene TRBJ2-3; D not resolved. CDR3 length equals 14 residues. The germline V and J ends were trimmed by 4 bases and 1 base, with 10 bases remaining between them. Germline V gene lookup returns CDR1 SGHRS and CDR2 YFSETQ. The CDR3 loop is CASSVRAGTDTQYF. The CDR3 DNA is TGCGCCAGCAGCGTCAGAGCTGGCACAGATACGCAGTATTTT.

This clonotype showed up just a few times. The chain employs TRBV27 and TRBJ1-6; possible D gene TRBD1, 6 bases. Trimming removed 3 bases at V and 14 bases at J, with 14 bases between. This CDR3 region has 13 residues. Germline assignment: CDR1 MNHEY and CDR2 SMNVEV (reference sequence). Here the CDR3 DNA reads TGTGCCAGCAGTTTTCGGGACACTGGATCCCTCCACTTT. Its translation is CASSFRDTGSLHF.

As to this clonotype: This may be a read error, as it is one base from a much larger clone. J is TRBJ2-5 and V is TRBV5-1; 7 nucleotides align to TRBD2. Germline lookup yields CDR1 SGHRS and CDR2 YFSETQ. There are 13 residues in the CDR3. CDR3 in DNA: TGCGTCAGCAGCGGGGCACTTCAAGAGACCCAGTACTTC. This encodes CVSSGALQETQYF.

The chain has TRBV7-3 and TRBJ2-3, with TRBD1 matching 8 bases. Per germline, CDR1 SGHTA and CDR2 FQGTGA. Trimming removed 5 bases from V and 1 base from J; junction bases left unmatched: 8. The CDR3 consists of 16 residues. CDR3 protein: CASSPLRGRGTDTQYF. DNA of the CDR3: TGTGCCAGCAGCCCCCTCAGGGGGCGGGGCACAGATACGCAGTATTTT.

This clonotype was seen at least ten times. The chain couples TRBV6-1 to TRBJ1-1; D is uncertain. This CDR3 contains 11 residues. From germline, CDR1 is MNHNS and CDR2 SASEGT. Between the trimmed V and J ends, which lost 6 bases and 3 bases, there was a span of 5 bases. CDR3 nucleotide sequence: TGTGCCAGCAGCTGGGACACTGAAGCTTTCTTT. Its protein product is CASSWDTEAFF.

This clonotype was seen only a few times. The rearrangement joins TRBV5-5 to TRBJ1-2; no definite D call. Germline V CDR1 and CDR2: SGHKS, YYEKEE (reference sequence). V was clipped by 1 base and J by 4 bases, with 17 bases between them. The CDR3 length is 16 residues. Here the CDR3 DNA reads TGTGCCAGCAGCTTGTCATCTCGGACCGTATTCTATGGCTACACCTTC. Its protein product is CASSLSSRTVFYGYTF.

The rearrangement uses TRBV28 and TRBJ1-4; 8 positions match TRBD1. CDR1 and CDR2 (germline): MDHEN, SYDVKM. The J segment lost 7 bases and the V segment lost 7 bases, leaving 8 bases of the junction unmatched. The CDR3 covers 14 residues. The CDR3 here is CASTSGQGVEKLFF. CDR3 nucleotide sequence: TGTGCCAGCACCTCCGGACAGGGTGTTGAAAAACTGTTTTTT.

This chain joins TRBV5-1 and TRBJ2-6; TRBD1 matches at 8 bases. J lost 0 bases, V lost 2 bases, and 10 bases had no gene match. Germline CDR1 SGHRS, CDR2 YFSETQ. This CDR3 contains 19 residues. The CDR3 here is CASSLPQGASNSGANVLTF. In nucleotides, the CDR3 is TGCGCCAGCAGCTTACCTCAGGGGGCGTCCAACTCTGGGGCCAACGTCCTGACTTTC.

A few counts support this clonotype. The V gene is TRBV20-1, the J gene TRBJ2-5; 12 nucleotides agree with TRBD2. CDR1 and CDR2 (germline): DFQATT, SNEGSKA (reference sequence). Trimming cost V 4 bases and J 5 bases; bases outside gene matches: 14. The CDR3 covers 17 residues. In DNA form, the CDR3 reads TGCAGTGCTAAGAAAGGGACTAGCGGGCCGAGAACGGAGACCCAGTACTTC. Translated: CSAKKGTSGPRTETQYF.

The gene calls are TRBV20-1 and TRBJ2-1, with D perhaps TRBD2 (5 bases). The germline gives CDR1 DFQATT, CDR2 SNEGSKA (reference sequence). V lost 0 bases to trimming and J lost 1 base, with 10 bases between them. The CDR3 consists of 15 residues. This chain's CDR3 is CSARDPAASYNEQFF. The CDR3 DNA follows: TGCAGTGCTAGAGACCCAGCGGCGTCCTACAATGAGCAGTTCTTC.

This clonotype was detected only a few times. The chain links TRBV28 to TRBJ2-7, with D possibly matching TRBD1 (6 bases). Trimming removed 4 bases at V and 2 bases at J, with 15 bases between. CDR3 length: 15 amino acids. Germline CDR1 MDHEN, CDR2 SYDVKM. The CDR3 DNA sequence: TGTGCCAGCAGTTCCCCCCGGGACACCACCTACGAGCAGTACTTC. Its translation is CASSSPRDTTYEQYF.

This clonotype was counted a few times. With a much larger clone just one base away, this may be a read error. This chain uses TRBV4-1 with TRBJ2-4, with D tentatively TRBD1 or TRBD2 (5 bases each). The CDR3 runs to 11 residues. Per germline, CDR1 MGHRA and CDR2 YSYEKL. CDR3 sequence reads: CASGHGGIQYF. The CDR3 bases are TGCGCCAGCGGCCATGGGGGCATTCAGTACTTC.

This clonotype has only one observation. The J gene is TRBJ2-3, the V gene TRBV5-1; D unclear. V lost 0 bases and J lost 3, with 8 bases in between. Germline V gene data show CDR1 as SGHRS and CDR2 as YFSETQ. This CDR3 comprises 14 residues. The CDR3: CASSLETTTDTQYF. Here the CDR3 DNA reads TGCGCCAGCAGCTTGGAGACAACTACAGATACGCAGTATTTT.

This clonotype was seen more than once but under ten times. The genes are TRBV9 and TRBJ2-5; 10 positions match TRBD2. This CDR3 spans 15 amino acids. J was trimmed by 4 bases and V by 3 bases; bases with no gene match: 6. Germline lookup yields CDR1 SGDLS and CDR2 YYNGEE. In DNA, the CDR3 is TGTGCCAGCAGCGCTAGCGGGGGTTTGCGAGAGACCCAGTACTTC. Translating gives CASSASGGLRETQYF.

At least ten counts were recorded for this clonotype. The chain is built from TRBV28 and TRBJ2-3, with D unresolved. CDR1 is MDHEN, CDR2 SYDVKM, per germline. The CDR3 loop spans 15 amino acids. The V end was cut by 2 bases, the J end by 0 bases, with 9 bases between. CDR3 amino acids: CASSLQIPSTDTQYF. DNA for the CDR3: TGTGCCAGCAGTTTACAAATTCCTAGCACAGATACGCAGTATTTT. Drawing the rest from reference TRBV28 and TRBJ2-3, the complete variable domain is DVKVTQSSRYLVKRTGEKVFLECVQDMDHENMFWYRQDPGLGLRLIYFSYDVKMKEKGDIPEGYSVSREKKERFSLILESASTNQTSMYLCASSLQIPSTDTQYFGPGTRLTVL.

This clonotype showed up just a few times. One base away lies a much larger clone, so this may be a sequencing read error. The genes are TRBV20-1 and TRBJ2-7, with 11 bases identical to TRBD1. The CDR3 extends over 14 amino acids. The germline gives CDR1 DFQATT, CDR2 SNEGSKA (reference sequence). V dropped 3 bases and J dropped 4; count of bases not matched to a gene: 5. In DNA form, the CDR3 reads TGCAGTGCTAGGCCCGGGACAGGGGGATACGAGCAGTACTTC. It is translated as CSARPGTGGYEQYF.

As for this clonotype: A much larger clone lies a single base off, so this may be a read error. CDR3 in amino acids: CANSSGQLLNIQYF. The CDR3 DNA reads as TGTGCCAACAGTTCGGGGCAGCTGCTAAACATTCAGTACTTC. The chain joins TRBV6-6 to TRBJ2-7; TRBD1 or TRBD2 may be the D gene (5 bases each). Judging by the DNA end, TRBJ2-4 fits better; the J call may be wrong. Germline CDR1 reads MNHNY; CDR2 reads SVGAGI (reference sequence). This CDR3 is 14 amino acids long.

This clonotype showed up just once. The CDR3 DNA reads TGCAGTGCTGAGGGACATTGGGGGCAGCCCCAGCATTTT. It codes for CSAEGHWGQPQHF. The chain links TRBV20-1 to TRBJ1-5; D is perhaps TRBD1 (6 bases). The CDR3 contains 13 residues. V gave up 5 bases and J gave up 7 bases, with 15 bases separating them. Germline V CDR1 and CDR2: DFQATT, SNEGSKA (reference sequence).

This chain connects TRBV5-1 to TRBJ2-1; TRBD1 matches at 8 bases. Trimming at V came to 4 bases and at J to 5 bases, leaving 5 bases not matched to a gene. There are 14 residues in the CDR3. From germline, CDR1 is SGHRS and CDR2 YFSETQ. The CDR3 DNA follows: TGCGCCAGCAGCGCCGGGACAGGTAACAATGAGCAGTTCTTC. Translated: CASSAGTGNNEQFF.

This clonotype appeared a few times. The genes are TRBV20-1 and TRBJ1-6, with D unclear. Trimming pared 2 bases from V and 7 bases from J, leaving 6 bases between. Germline V CDR1 and CDR2: DFQATT, SNEGSKA (reference sequence). The CDR3 extends over 12 amino acids. DNA for the CDR3: TGCAGTGCTAGACAGTCGAATTCACCCCTCCACTTT. Its translation is CSARQSNSPLHF.

The table lists this clonotype with many counts. The chain recombines TRBV21-1 with TRBJ2-4; the listed D gene, TRBD1, was not tested against the DNA. TRBV21-1 is a documented pseudogene. This CDR3 spans 16 amino acids. CDR3 region: CASSKVKGLAKNIQYF. The DNA of the CDR3 is TGTGCCAGCAGCAAAGTAAAGGGGTTGGCCAAAAACATTCAGTACTTC.

This clonotype was counted at least ten times. The genes are TRBV28 and TRBJ2-7; 7 nucleotides agree with TRBD1. Germline trimming cut 3 bases from V and 4 bases from J; bases unmatched to any gene: 6. CDR3 size: 14 residues. CDR1 is MDHEN and CDR2 is SYDVKM in the germline V gene. The CDR3 reads CASSLRQGRYEQYF. The CDR3 DNA reads TGTGCCAGCAGTTTGAGACAGGGAAGGTACGAGCAGTACTTC.

Comment on this clonotype: Just one base apart from a much larger clone, this may be a read error. The chain joins TRBV5-1 to TRBJ2-6, with unresolved D. The V gene's germline CDR1 is SGHRS and CDR2 YFSETQ. The CDR3 sequence is 13 residues long. The CDR3 region has the DNA TGCACCAGCAAGGAGACTGGGGCCAACGTCCTGACTTTC. Its protein product is CTSKETGANVLTF.